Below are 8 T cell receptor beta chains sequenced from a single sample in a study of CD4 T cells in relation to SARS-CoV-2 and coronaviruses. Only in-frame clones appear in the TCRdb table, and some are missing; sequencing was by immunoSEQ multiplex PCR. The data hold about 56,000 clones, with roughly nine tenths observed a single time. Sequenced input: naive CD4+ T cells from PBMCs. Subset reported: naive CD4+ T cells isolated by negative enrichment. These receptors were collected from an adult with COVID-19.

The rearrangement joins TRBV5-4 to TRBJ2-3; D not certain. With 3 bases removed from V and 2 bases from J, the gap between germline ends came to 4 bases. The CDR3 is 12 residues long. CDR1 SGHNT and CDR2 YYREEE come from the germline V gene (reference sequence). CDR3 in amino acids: CASSSSTDTQYF. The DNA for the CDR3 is TGTGCCAGCAGCTCCTCCACAGATACGCAGTATTTT.

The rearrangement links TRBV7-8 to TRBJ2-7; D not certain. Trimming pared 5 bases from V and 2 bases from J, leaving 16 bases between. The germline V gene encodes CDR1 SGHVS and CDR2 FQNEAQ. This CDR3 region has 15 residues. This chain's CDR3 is CASSRITDATYEQYF. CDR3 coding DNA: TGTGCCAGCAGCCGAATCACGGACGCTACCTACGAGCAGTACTTC.

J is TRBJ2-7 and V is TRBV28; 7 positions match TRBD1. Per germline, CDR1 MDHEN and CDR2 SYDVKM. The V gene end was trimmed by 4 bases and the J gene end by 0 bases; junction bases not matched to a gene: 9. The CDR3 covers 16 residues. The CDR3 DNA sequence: TGTGCCAGCAGTTCACCGGGACAGAAGAGCTCCTACGAGCAGTACTTC. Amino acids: CASSSPGQKSSYEQYF. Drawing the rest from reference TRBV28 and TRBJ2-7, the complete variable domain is DVKVTQSSRYLVKRTGEKVFLECVQDMDHENMFWYRQDPGLGLRLIYFSYDVKMKEKGDIPEGYSVSREKKERFSLILESASTNQTSMYLCASSSPGQKSSYEQYFGPGTRLTVT.

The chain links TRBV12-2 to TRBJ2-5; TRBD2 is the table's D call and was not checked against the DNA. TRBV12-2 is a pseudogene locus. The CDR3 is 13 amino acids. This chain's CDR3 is CASRLALRMTQYF. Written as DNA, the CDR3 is TGTGCAAGTCGCTTAGCGCTTAGAATGACCCAGTACTTC.

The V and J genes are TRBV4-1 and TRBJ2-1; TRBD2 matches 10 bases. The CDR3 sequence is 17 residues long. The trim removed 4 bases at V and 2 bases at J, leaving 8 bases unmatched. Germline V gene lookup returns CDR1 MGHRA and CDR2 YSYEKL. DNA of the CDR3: TGCGCCAGCAGCCGAGTAGCGGGAGGTCTCACCTACAATGAGCAGTTCTTC. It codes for CASSRVAGGLTYNEQFF.

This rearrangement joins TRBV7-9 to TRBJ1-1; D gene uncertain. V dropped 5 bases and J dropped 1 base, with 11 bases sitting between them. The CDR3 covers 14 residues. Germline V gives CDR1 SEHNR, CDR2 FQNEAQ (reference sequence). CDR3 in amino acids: CASSRAPSNTEAFF. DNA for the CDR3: TGTGCCAGCAGCCGCGCGCCCTCGAACACTGAAGCTTTCTTT.

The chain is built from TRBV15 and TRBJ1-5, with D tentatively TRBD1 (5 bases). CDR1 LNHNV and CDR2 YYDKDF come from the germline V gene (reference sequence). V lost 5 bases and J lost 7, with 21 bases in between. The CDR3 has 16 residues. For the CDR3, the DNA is TGTGCCACCAGCGGACCTGAGGGGAGGGACGGACAGCCCCAGCATTTT. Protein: CATSGPEGRDGQPQHF.

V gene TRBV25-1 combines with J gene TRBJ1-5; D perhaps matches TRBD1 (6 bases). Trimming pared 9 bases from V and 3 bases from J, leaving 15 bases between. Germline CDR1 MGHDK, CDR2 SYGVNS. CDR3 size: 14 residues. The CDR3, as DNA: TGTGCCAGACCAGGGGAAATATACAATCAGCCCCAGCATTTT. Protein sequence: CARPGEIYNQPQHF.